This T cell receptor (beta chain) was sequenced for a study of blood T cell repertoires in COVID-19. At the level of the study: Acute and convalescent COVID-19 samples came from the United States, Italy and Spain. PBMCs, B-cell-depleted T cells, or T cells were the source of the cDNA or gDNA that made up the material.

Losses at the gene ends were 5 bases for V and 4 bases for J; bases not matched to a gene: 2. Germline V gene lookup returns CDR1 LNHDA and CDR2 SQIVND (reference sequence). The CDR3 totals 13 residues. In the original processing: Using reference gene primer amplification, nucleated cell counts were estimated. Measured with immunoSEQ multiplex PCR; TCRdb has only the in-frame clones, and not every one. V and J calls plus clone size are reproduced from that table; the DNA served to infer D and trimming. The sample lists about 490,000 clones, over 75% occurring once. Regarding this clone: The same CDR3 also results from other DNA sequences found in this sample.

The sequenced sample consisted of peripheral blood. The chain links TRBV19 to TRBJ1-3; 7 bases map to TRBD1. The TCR sequence derives from a human donor in a cohort sampled during active COVID-19. For the CDR3, the DNA is TGTGCCAGTAGTTCGGGACAGGGAAACACCATATATTTT. Residues: CASSSGQGNTIYF.